The present T cell receptor (beta chain) was sequenced within a study of TIL therapy for anti-PD-1-resistant metastatic lung cancer. Study results and limitations: TIL cultures after expansion showed higher clonality and lower diversity than baseline tumor (median about 6% vs 30%). The cohort had more treatment-naive, never-smoker and oncogene-addicted patients than typical.

Germline values: CDR1 SGHAT, CDR2 FQNNGV. The CDR3 is 15 residues long. V was pared by 5 bases and J by 4 bases, with 8 bases of the junction left unmatched. Sequencing used immunoSEQ v3. Libraries were sequenced to 2 million to 2.5 million read pairs (survey) or about 5-6 million (deep). Only in-frame clones appear in the TCRdb table, and some are missing; sequencing was by immunoSEQ multiplex PCR. The sample carries approximately 95,000 clones, under 70% recorded once. Sample time point: pre-treatment sample, taken before nivolumab and TIL therapy. Most excised metastases sampled were pleural nodules or supraclavicular lymph nodes. This clone was picked up one time. Its antigen is unidentified. Other DNA sequences in this sample translate to the same CDR3.

The chain links TRBV11-2 to TRBJ2-1; 7 nucleotides agree with TRBD1. The TCR comes from a person between 30 and 80 years old with non-small cell lung cancer. The starting material was tumor tissue, obtained at baseline. The CDR3 DNA follows: TGTGCCAGCAGCCAAAAGGGGACAGCATACAATGAGCAGTTCTTC. Translating it yields CASSQKGTAYNEQFF.